The rows below give T cell receptor beta chains drawn from one sample of a study of cytomegalovirus exposure and HLA in healthy donors. Repertoires were generated with immunoSEQ multiplex PCR, while TCRdb's copy carries only in-frame clones and drops some. In the table there are 150,000 to 200,000 clones, roughly 85% of which are singletons. Sequencing input: PBMCs. The source is a woman in her forties or fifties in good health and CMV-seropositive. CDR3s include the opening cysteine and the closing phenylalanine or tryptophan. A D gene is named only where the DNA matches it firmly. Some rows mark clone size as missing; the rest say once, few, many or name a class of expanded clone.

J	V	size	D	CDR3	DNA
TRBJ2-2	TRBV7-2	NA	NA	CASSLVRTNTGELFF	TGTGCCAGCAGCTTAGTGCGGACGAACACCGGGGAGCTGTTTTTT
TRBJ1-3	TRBV5-1	NA	TRBD1	CASSFSPGQGGVGNTIYF	TGCGCCAGCAGCTTCTCGCCAGGACAGGGGGGCGTTGGAAACACCATATATTTT
TRBJ2-7	TRBV4-3	NA	NA	CASSQERSDEQYF	TGCGCCAGCAGCCAAGAAAGGAGTGACGAGCAGTACTTC
TRBJ1-1	TRBV19	NA	TRBD1	CASSIRVDRDSEAFF	TGTGCCAGTAGTATACGGGTAGATAGGGACAGTGAAGCTTTCTTT
TRBJ1-2	TRBV28	NA	TRBD1	CASSFVTGSVGYTF	TGTGCCAGCAGTTTCGTGACAGGGTCGGTTGGCTACACCTTC
TRBJ1-4	TRBV27	NA	NA	CASSLYTGFGEKLFF	TGTGCCAGCAGTCTCTACACGGGGTTCGGTGAAAAACTGTTTTTT
TRBJ1-1	TRBV6-1	NA	NA	CASSERGGAGEAFF	TGTGCCAGCAGTGAAAGGGGGGGGGCTGGTGAAGCTTTCTTT
TRBJ1-2	TRBV27	NA	TRBD1	CASSLWGQGAGGYTF	TGTGCCAGCAGTTTATGGGGACAGGGGGCCGGTGGCTACACCTTC
TRBJ2-7	TRBV9	NA	TRBD1	CASSPGQGREQYF	TGTGCCAGCAGCCCGGGACAGGGTCGCGAGCAGTACTTC
TRBJ2-7	TRBV5-4	NA	NA	CASSPSTSGALGYEQYF	TGTGCCAGCAGCCCGAGCACGTCAGGGGCCTTGGGCTACGAGCAGTACTTC
TRBJ2-7	TRBV19	NA	TRBD2	CASSKGTSGSYEQYF	TGTGCCAGTAGTAAGGGGACTAGCGGGAGTTACGAGCAGTACTTC
TRBJ1-5	TRBV18	NA	NA	CASSLGPADQPQHF	TGTGCCAGCTCCCTCGGTCCGGCGGATCAGCCCCAGCATTTT
TRBJ2-5	TRBV5-4	once	NA	CASSPPGSQETQYF	TGTGCCAGCAGCCCGCCGGGTAGCCAAGAGACCCAGTACTTC
TRBJ2-5	TRBV30	NA	NA	CAWSSPGTPSRYF	TGTGCCTGGAGTTCCCCCGGGACTCCGAGTCGGTACTTC
TRBJ2-1	TRBV14	NA	NA	CASSLPGTYNEQFF	TGTGCCAGCAGCCTCCCCGGTACCTACAATGAGCAGTTCTTC
TRBJ1-1	TRBV7-2	NA	TRBD1	CASSSQGADEAFF	TGTGCCAGCAGCTCCCAGGGGGCCGATGAAGCTTTCTTT
TRBJ1-5	TRBV29-1	NA	NA	CSVAENSNQPQHF	TGCAGCGTTGCGGAGAATAGCAATCAGCCCCAGCATTTT
TRBJ2-1	TRBV5-4	NA	NA	CASSQSGSSYNEQFF	TGTGCCAGCAGCCAATCAGGCAGCTCCTACAATGAGCAGTTCTTC
TRBJ2-1	TRBV7-8	NA	NA	CASSFSGLNNEQFF	TGTGCCAGCAGCTTTTCTGGACTCAACAATGAGCAGTTCTTC